Listed below are T cell receptor beta chains from one sample, sequenced in a study of T-cell memory formation after mild COVID-19. TCRdb called the 5' RACE reads again in MiXCR, with one record for every CDR3 protein. The sample gives roughly 600,000 distinct CDR3 sequences, around 17% of which show up once; 12% is in the top ten. The sample consisted of PBMCs or a T cell subset sorted from them (not recorded which). Every receptor here comes from an adult woman who had mild COVID-19 (a few samples of this study predate the infection). Cell type and time point are not known. Both conserved end residues are part of each CDR3. A D gene is named only where the DNA matches it firmly. The size of a clone is reported for some rows only, either as once, few or many, or as a class for expanded clones.

TRBV19	few	TRBJ2-1	TRBD2	CASSIDGSGGAIEQFF	TGTGCCAGTAGTATAGACGGTAGCGGGGGGGCTATTGAGCAGTTCTTC
TRBV7-9	.	TRBJ2-5	.	CASSLSSAQTQYF	TGTGCCAGCAGCTTATCCTCGGCCCAGACCCAGTACTTC
TRBV2	.	TRBJ1-2	TRBD1	CASTSGTGLNYGYTF	TGTGCCAGCACTAGCGGGACAGGGTTAAACTATGGCTACACCTTC
TRBV5-1	few	TRBJ1-4	TRBD1	CASSLDQGAWEKLFF	TGCGCCAGCAGCTTGGACCAGGGGGCTTGGGAAAAACTGTTTTTT
TRBV12-3/TRBV12-4	.	TRBJ2-5	TRBD1	CASTQDGQGKTQYF	TGTGCCAGCACCCAAGATGGACAGGGAAAAACCCAGTACTTC
TRBV9	.	TRBJ2-7	TRBD2	CASSPRRGGTSSYEQYF	TGTGCCAGCAGCCCCCGTCGGGGGGGGACTAGCTCCTACGAGCAGTACTTC
TRBV29-1	many	TRBJ2-1	.	CSVVGIFPLSYNEQFF	TGCAGCGTTGTGGGGATTTTCCCCCTATCCTACAATGAGCAGTTCTTC
TRBV5-8	few	TRBJ1-5	TRBD1	CASSLRGTGTGNQPQHF	TGTGCCAGCAGCTTGAGGGGGACCGGGACAGGGAATCAGCCCCAGCATTTT
TRBV7-2	.	TRBJ1-3	.	CASSPSGPRASGNTIYF	TGTGCCAGCAGCCCCAGCGGTCCGCGGGCCTCTGGAAACACCATATATTTT
TRBV5-1	.	TRBJ1-2	.	CASSSRGPGRGYTF	TGCGCCAGCAGCTCCAGGGGTCCTGGTCGTGGCTACACCTTC
TRBV5-1	.	TRBJ2-4	TRBD2	CASSPERFSGMSAKNIQYF	TGCGCCAGCAGCCCTGAACGATTCAGCGGGATGTCGGCCAAAAACATTCAGTACTTC
TRBV3-1	.	TRBJ2-1	TRBD2	CASSPGLAGGLYNEQFF	TGTGCCAGCAGCCCGGGACTAGCGGGAGGCCTCTACAATGAGCAGTTCTTC
TRBV6-1	.	TRBJ2-7	.	CASSEVTTGLAQYF	TGTGCCAGCAGTGAAGTCACGACAGGCCTCGCGCAGTACTTC
TRBV24-1	few	TRBJ2-6	.	CATSNGANVLTF	TGTGCCACCTCGAACGGGGCCAACGTCCTGACTTTC
TRBV29-1	.	TRBJ2-7	TRBD1	CSVPGQGVYEQYF	TGCAGCGTACCGGGACAGGGTGTCTACGAGCAGTACTTC
TRBV7-2	few	TRBJ1-1	.	CASSLGYAGNTEAFF	TGTGCCAGCAGCTTGGGGTATGCGGGGAACACTGAAGCTTTCTTT
TRBV27	.	TRBJ2-1	.	CASSWAGGNNEQFF	TGTGCCAGCAGTTGGGCAGGGGGGAACAATGAGCAGTTCTTC
TRBV18	few	TRBJ2-5	.	CASSLDQWAQYF	TGTGCCAGCTCACTGGACCAATGGGCCCAGTACTTC
TRBV3-1	.	TRBJ1-1	TRBD1	CASRVQGGTEAFF	TGTGCCAGCAGAGTACAGGGGGGCACTGAAGCTTTCTTT
TRBV11-2	.	TRBJ2-7	TRBD2	CASSSGTSGGTYEQYF	TGTGCCAGCAGCTCGGGGACTAGCGGAGGGACCTACGAGCAGTACTTC
TRBV6-5	few	TRBJ2-1	.	CASSKAWGIWTDEQFF	TGTGCCAGCAGTAAGGCGTGGGGGATATGGACTGATGAGCAGTTCTTC
TRBV11-2	few	TRBJ2-1	TRBD2	CASSGRGLAGTYNEQFF	TGTGCCAGCAGCGGACGGGGACTAGCGGGGACGTACAATGAGCAGTTCTTC
TRBV20-1	.	TRBJ1-5	.	CSARGGLRNQPQHF	TGCAGTGCTAGAGGCGGACTTCGCAATCAGCCCCAGCATTTT
TRBV7-3	few	TRBJ2-1	TRBD2	CASSLLGRDNEQFF	TGTGCCAGCAGCTTATTAGGGAGGGACAATGAGCAGTTCTTC
TRBV7-9	few	TRBJ2-7	.	CASSLEEGATHEQYF	TGTGCCAGCAGCTTAGAGGAGGGGGCGACTCACGAGCAGTACTTC
TRBV6-1	few	TRBJ2-5	.	CASSGAEETQYF	TGTGCCAGCAGTGGGGCAGAAGAGACCCAGTACTTC
TRBV6-5	.	TRBJ2-7	TRBD2	CASSRAPSGNSYEQYF	TGTGCCAGCAGCCGGGCCCCTAGCGGGAACTCCTACGAGCAGTACTTC
TRBV5-1	.	TRBJ2-1	TRBD1	CASTPGQGVSYEQFF	TGCGCCAGCACCCCGGGACAGGGGGTCTCGTATGAGCAGTTCTTC
TRBV7-9	.	TRBJ1-2	.	CASSDNHANYGYTF	TGTGCCAGCAGCGACAACCATGCTAACTATGGCTACACCTTC
TRBV7-2	many	TRBJ2-1	TRBD1	CASSSGQAYNEQFF	TGTGCCAGCAGCTCGGGACAGGCCTACAATGAGCAGTTCTTC
TRBV5-1	few	TRBJ2-7	TRBD2	CASSLGASGSSYEQYF	TGCGCCAGCAGCTTGGGGGCTAGCGGGAGCTCCTACGAGCAGTACTTC
TRBV7-9	.	TRBJ2-1	.	CASSLASGGNYNEQFF	TGTGCCAGCAGCTTAGCATCTGGCGGGAACTACAATGAGCAGTTCTTC
TRBV9	.	TRBJ2-2	TRBD1	CASSAGTGGNTGELFF	TGTGCCAGCAGCGCCGGCACAGGGGGTAACACCGGGGAGCTGTTTTTT
TRBV7-8	few	TRBJ1-6	.	CASSLRQGTTLDNSPLHF	TGTGCCAGCAGCTTAAGGCAGGGCACTACGCTGGATAATTCACCCCTCCACTTT
TRBV5-1	.	TRBJ1-6	TRBD1	CASSLARGHNSPLHF	TGCGCCAGCAGCTTGGCCAGGGGGCATAATTCACCCCTCCACTTT
TRBV2	.	TRBJ1-1	.	CASSLTYQGSTEAFF	TGTGCCAGCAGTTTGACGTACCAGGGTTCCACTGAAGCTTTCTTT
TRBV7-6	few	TRBJ2-5	.	CASSLEPPPAETQYF	TGTGCCAGCAGCTTAGAACCCCCCCCTGCGGAGACCCAGTACTTC
TRBV30	.	TRBJ2-2	.	CAWAAGSINTGELFF	TGTGCCTGGGCCGCGGGCAGCATTAACACCGGGGAGCTGTTTTTT
TRBV20-1	.	TRBJ2-1	.	CSASLRGRMYEQFF	TGCAGTGCTAGTTTGCGGGGCCGTATGTATGAGCAGTTCTTC
TRBV13	.	TRBJ2-4	.	CASSSPGGAKNIQYF	TGTGCCAGCAGCTCCCCAGGGGGGGCCAAAAACATTCAGTACTTC
TRBV5-1	.	TRBJ2-3	.	CASSMGSARASTDTQYF	TGCGCCAGCAGCATGGGGTCGGCCAGGGCCAGCACAGATACGCAGTATTTT
TRBV20-1	few	TRBJ1-5	TRBD1	CSARTGVNQPQHF	TGCAGTGCTAGAACAGGGGTCAATCAGCCCCAGCATTTT
TRBV7-8	few	TRBJ2-1	TRBD2	CASSPAGTRYNEQFF	TGTGCCAGCAGCCCGGCCGGGACTAGGTACAATGAGCAGTTCTTC
TRBV7-6	few	TRBJ2-1	TRBD1	CASSLGGRGKFF	TGTGCCAGCAGCTTAGGGGGCAGGGGGAAGTTCTTC
TRBV9	few	TRBJ2-1	TRBD1	CASSTRPDRGLSYNEQFF	TGTGCCAGCAGCACCAGACCCGACAGGGGCCTCTCCTACAATGAGCAGTTCTTC
TRBV5-1	few	TRBJ2-7	TRBD1	CASSLRQGLLQEQYF	TGCGCCAGCAGCCTGAGACAGGGTCTACTTCAAGAGCAGTACTTC
TRBV7-9	few	TRBJ2-7	TRBD1	CASSSGGQGAYEQYF	TGTGCCAGCAGCTCCGGGGGACAGGGGGCGTACGAGCAGTACTTC
TRBV19	.	TRBJ1-2	.	CASTLAGSYGYTF	TGTGCCAGTACCTTGGCCGGGAGCTATGGCTACACCTTC
TRBV7-3	few	TRBJ2-3	TRBD1	CASSVTGDSTDTQYF	TGTGCCAGCAGCGTAACAGGGGATAGCACAGATACGCAGTATTTT